These T cell receptor beta chains were read from a single sample in a study of shared clonotypes between healthy human individuals. Some clones are missing from TCRdb's copy, which holds only in-frame ones; the method was immunoSEQ multiplex PCR. The sample includes approximately 1.5 million clones, around 98% seen only once; the top ten take less than 0.55%. The sequenced sample was naive CD4+ T cells sorted from blood. The receptors derive from a man aged 25 to 45 in good health. The CDR3 runs from the conserved cysteine through the conserved F or W. The D gene is left open where the match is weak. Some rows mark clone size as missing; the rest say once, few, many or name a class of expanded clone.

J | size | V | D | CDR3 | DNA
TRBJ2-6 | NA | TRBV19 | TRBD1 | CASRLPDRVRSGANVLTF | TGTGCCAGTAGACTCCCGGACAGGGTGAGATCTGGGGCCAACGTCCTGACTTTC
TRBJ2-3 | once | TRBV7-3 | NA | CASSPPSGDTQYF | TGTGCCAGCAGCCCGCCGTCGGGGGATACGCAGTATTTT
TRBJ2-7 | NA | TRBV19 | TRBD2 | CASSGPAGVPYEQYF | TGTGCCAGTAGTGGCCCAGCGGGAGTCCCCTACGAGCAGTACTTC
TRBJ2-5 | NA | TRBV5-1 | NA | CASSPPLVGAQETQYF | TGCGCCAGCAGCCCACCCTTAGTAGGGGCTCAAGAGACCCAGTACTTC
TRBJ2-5 | NA | TRBV7-7 | NA | CASSPSGGIQETQYF | TGTGCTAGCAGCCCTTCGGGCGGGATTCAAGAGACCCAGTACTTC
TRBJ2-7 | NA | TRBV27 | TRBD2 | CASSAHALLALAGESNEQYF | TGTGCCAGCAGTGCCCACGCCTTGCTCGCACTAGCGGGGGAAAGCAACGAGCAGTACTTC
TRBJ2-5 | NA | TRBV28 | TRBD2 | CASSPTRGQETQYF | TGTGCCAGCAGTCCAACGCGGGGGCAAGAGACCCAGTACTTC
TRBJ1-4 | NA | TRBV28 | NA | CASSLFVTNEKLFF | TGTGCCAGCAGTTTGTTTGTAACTAATGAAAAACTGTTTTTT
TRBJ2-4 | NA | TRBV7-2 | NA | CASSLVENIQYF | TGTGCCAGCAGCTTGGTGGAAAACATTCAGTACTTC
TRBJ2-7 | NA | TRBV28 | NA | CASSISRGGNEQYF | TGTGCCAGCAGTATCTCCAGAGGCGGGAACGAGCAGTACTTC
TRBJ2-5 | NA | TRBV27 | TRBD2 | CATSLAGVSETQYF | TGTGCCACCTCGCTAGCGGGAGTCTCCGAGACCCAGTACTTC
TRBJ2-4 | NA | TRBV5-5 | NA | CASSFVSEGLPKNIQYF | TGTGCCAGCAGCTTCGTGTCGGAGGGCTTACCCAAAAACATTCAGTACTTC
TRBJ2-7 | NA | TRBV5-6 | NA | CASSLYGRGHEQYF | TGTGCCAGCAGCTTGTACGGCAGGGGCCACGAGCAGTACTTC
TRBJ1-1 | NA | TRBV18 | TRBD1 | CASSPWRQGSTEAFF | TGTGCCAGCTCACCATGGAGACAGGGGAGCACTGAAGCTTTCTTT
TRBJ1-5 | NA | TRBV19 | NA | CASRGRSNQPQHF | TGTGCCAGTAGGGGCCGTAGCAATCAGCCCCAGCATTTT
TRBJ1-2 | NA | TRBV6-1 | TRBD1 | CASSERARGVYGYTF | TGTGCCAGCAGTGAACGGGCCAGGGGGGTCTATGGCTACACCTTC
TRBJ2-7 | NA | TRBV28 | TRBD1 | CASYGQGSYEQYF | TGTGCCAGCTATGGACAGGGGTCCTACGAGCAGTACTTC
TRBJ2-1 | NA | TRBV23-1 | NA | CASSQSEGSREWNFYNEQFF | TGCGCCAGCAGTCAATCTGAAGGCTCGAGGGAATGGAACTTCTACAATGAGCAGTTCTTC
TRBJ2-3 | NA | TRBV7-8 | NA | CASSLGGAGSTDTQYF | TGTGCCAGCAGCTTAGGCGGAGCAGGAAGCACAGATACGCAGTATTTT
TRBJ2-3 | NA | TRBV7-8 | NA | CASSRVLEADTQYF | TGTGCCAGCAGTAGGGTTCTCGAGGCAGATACGCAGTATTTT
TRBJ2-2 | NA | TRBV27 | TRBD1 | CASSADRDRVGTGELFF | TGTGCCAGCAGTGCTGACCGGGACAGAGTGGGCACCGGGGAGCTGTTTTTT
TRBJ2-3 | NA | TRBV4-1 | NA | CASSQESPLIFTDTQYF | TGCGCCAGCAGCCAAGAATCCCCCTTAATCTTCACAGATACGCAGTATTTT
TRBJ2-7 | NA | TRBV5-5 | TRBD1 | CASSLPGTAQREQYF | TGTGCCAGCAGCCTACCCGGGACAGCCCAGAGGGAGCAGTACTTC
TRBJ2-1 | NA | TRBV25-1 | NA | CASRSAAVESEQFF | TGTGCCAGCAGGTCCGCCGCTGTAGAGAGTGAGCAGTTCTTC
TRBJ2-1 | NA | TRBV18 | TRBD2 | CASSPGLSGRYQGEQFF | TGTGCCAGCTCACCAGGATTAAGCGGGAGGTACCAGGGTGAGCAGTTCTTC
TRBJ2-3 | NA | TRBV7-3 | NA | CASSVSADTQYF | TGTGCCAGCAGCGTCAGCGCAGATACGCAGTATTTT
TRBJ2-7 | NA | TRBV20-1 | TRBD2 | CSAGLAENQYF | TGCAGTGCTGGACTAGCGGAGAACCAGTACTTC
TRBJ1-2 | NA | TRBV6-5 | NA | CASSSETNYGYTF | TGTGCCAGCAGTTCGGAAACTAACTATGGCTACACCTTC
TRBJ1-2 | NA | TRBV5-1 | NA | CASRASGSHGYTF | TGCGCCAGCAGGGCCAGTGGGTCCCATGGCTACACCTTC
TRBJ1-4 | NA | TRBV7-3 | NA | CASSIEPGQKLFF | TGTGCCAGCAGCATAGAACCGGGACAAAAACTGTTTTTT
TRBJ2-1 | NA | TRBV19 | NA | CASSMGGRQGRQRSYNEQFF | TGTGCCAGTAGTATGGGGGGGCGACAGGGACGCCAACGCTCCTACAATGAGCAGTTCTTC
TRBJ2-3 | few | TRBV5-1 | NA | CASSLVTDTQYF | TGCGCCAGCAGCTTGGTCACAGATACGCAGTATTTT
TRBJ2-1 | NA | TRBV11-3 | NA | CASSLVGNSYNEQFF | TGTGCCAGCAGCTTAGTGGGGAACTCCTACAATGAGCAGTTCTTC
TRBJ2-7 | NA | TRBV5-4 | TRBD2 | CASSDLSGNPYEQYF | TGTGCCAGCAGCGATCTAAGCGGGAACCCCTACGAGCAGTACTTC
TRBJ2-7 | NA | TRBV6-1 | TRBD2 | CASTRLAASYEQYF | TGTGCCAGCACACGGCTAGCGGCCTCCTACGAGCAGTACTTC
TRBJ2-3 | NA | TRBV28 | NA | CASSSRPGLISTDTQYF | TGTGCCAGCAGCTCAAGACCGGGACTGATCAGCACAGATACGCAGTATTTT
TRBJ2-5 | once | TRBV6-5 | NA | CASSYSLLGETQYF | TGTGCCAGCAGTTACTCGCTTCTTGGGGAGACCCAGTACTTC
TRBJ1-5 | NA | TRBV19 | NA | CASSIQGKKGNQPQHF | TGTGCCAGTAGTATACAAGGGAAAAAAGGCAATCAGCCCCAGCATTTT
TRBJ2-1 | NA | TRBV27 | TRBD1 | CASNLQRGPGQFF | TGTGCCAGCAACCTCCAGAGGGGGCCAGGCCAGTTCTTC
TRBJ2-1 | NA | TRBV9 | NA | CASSARVLAADGYNEQFF | TGTGCCAGCAGCGCTCGCGTTCTGGCGGCGGACGGTTACAATGAGCAGTTCTTC
TRBJ2-1 | NA | TRBV7-3 | TRBD2 | CASSSTGLADLNEQFF | TGTGCCAGCAGCTCGACCGGACTAGCTGACCTCAATGAGCAGTTCTTC
TRBJ1-4 | NA | TRBV18 | NA | CASSPAGGASEKLFF | TGTGCCAGCTCACCAGCGGGGGGCGCTTCTGAAAAACTGTTTTTT
TRBJ2-2 | once | TRBV11-3 | NA | CASSDRSYTGELFF | TGTGCCAGCAGCGACCGCTCCTACACCGGGGAGCTGTTTTTT
TRBJ1-4 | NA | TRBV25-1 | TRBD1 | CASSEPRQGSEKLFF | TGTGCCAGCAGTGAACCTCGACAGGGATCTGAAAAACTGTTTTTT
TRBJ2-3 | NA | TRBV29-1 | NA | CSADRGADTQYF | TGCAGCGCCGATAGGGGTGCAGATACGCAGTATTTT
TRBJ2-3 | NA | TRBV18 | NA | CASSPRASDTQYF | TGTGCCAGCTCACCACGGGCGTCAGATACGCAGTATTTT
TRBJ2-7 | NA | TRBV5-1 | TRBD1 | CASSLEGQGYEQYF | TGCGCCAGCAGCTTGGAGGGACAGGGCTACGAGCAGTACTTC
TRBJ2-1 | NA | TRBV9 | NA | CASSGGLENNEQFF | TGTGCCAGCAGCGGTGGCCTAGAGAACAATGAGCAGTTCTTC
TRBJ2-7 | NA | TRBV6-6 | NA | CASSYLGRGTSYEQYF | TGTGCCAGCAGTTACTTGGGAAGGGGGACCTCCTACGAGCAGTACTTC
TRBJ1-1 | NA | TRBV11-2 | NA | CASSLGWRAAVNTEAFF | TGTGCCAGCAGCTTAGGATGGAGGGCGGCGGTGAACACTGAAGCTTTCTTT
TRBJ2-2 | NA | TRBV5-5 | TRBD1 | CASSLKGQGDTGELFF | TGTGCCAGCAGCTTGAAGGGACAGGGGGACACCGGGGAGCTGTTTTTT
TRBJ2-1 | NA | TRBV5-1 | NA | CASSRHGMGDNEQFF | TGCGCCAGCAGCCGGCATGGAATGGGGGACAATGAGCAGTTCTTC